The entry that follows covers one T cell receptor beta chain sequence. The CDR3 covers 13 residues. From germline, CDR1 is SGHVS and CDR2 FQNEAQ. The entry originates in a study of blood T cell repertoires in COVID-19. TCRdb's table, derived via immunoSEQ multiplex PCR, lists solely in-frame clones and lacks some. The sample lists roughly 410,000 clones; over 75% were seen once. Sequencing input: peripheral blood. The TCR sequence derives from a woman aged 55-69 years with COVID-19, enrolled during active disease. The chain employs TRBV7-8 and TRBJ1-1; D may be TRBD1 (5 bases). DNA for the CDR3: TGTGTAGGTCGTCGACAGTTGAACACTGAAGCTTTCTTT. Its translation: CVGRRQLNTEAFF.